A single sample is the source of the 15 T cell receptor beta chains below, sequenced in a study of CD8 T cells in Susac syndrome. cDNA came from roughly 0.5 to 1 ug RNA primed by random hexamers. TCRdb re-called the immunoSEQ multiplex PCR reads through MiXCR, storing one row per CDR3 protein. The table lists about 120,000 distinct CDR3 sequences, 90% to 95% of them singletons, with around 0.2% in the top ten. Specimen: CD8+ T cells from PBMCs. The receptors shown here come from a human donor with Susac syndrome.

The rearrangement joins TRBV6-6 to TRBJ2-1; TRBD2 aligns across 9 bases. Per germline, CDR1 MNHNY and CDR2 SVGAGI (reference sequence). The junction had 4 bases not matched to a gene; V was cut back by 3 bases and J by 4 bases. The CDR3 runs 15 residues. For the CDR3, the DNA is TGTGCCAGCAGTTATGTGAGCGGGGGGTACAATGAGCAGTTCTTC. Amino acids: CASSYVSGGYNEQFF.

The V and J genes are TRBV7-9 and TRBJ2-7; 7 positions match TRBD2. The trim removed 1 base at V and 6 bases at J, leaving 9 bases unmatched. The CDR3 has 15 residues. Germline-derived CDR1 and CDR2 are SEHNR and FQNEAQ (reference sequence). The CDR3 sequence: CASSLDPSGRGEQYF. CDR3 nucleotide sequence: TGTGCCAGCAGCTTAGATCCTAGCGGCCGTGGCGAGCAGTACTTC.

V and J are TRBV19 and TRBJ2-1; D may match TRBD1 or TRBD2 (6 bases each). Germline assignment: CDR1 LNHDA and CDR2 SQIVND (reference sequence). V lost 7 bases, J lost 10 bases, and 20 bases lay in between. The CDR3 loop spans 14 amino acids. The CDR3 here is CASKTPGEVGEQFF. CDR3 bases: TGTGCCAGTAAGACCCCAGGGGAGGTGGGCGAGCAGTTCTTC.

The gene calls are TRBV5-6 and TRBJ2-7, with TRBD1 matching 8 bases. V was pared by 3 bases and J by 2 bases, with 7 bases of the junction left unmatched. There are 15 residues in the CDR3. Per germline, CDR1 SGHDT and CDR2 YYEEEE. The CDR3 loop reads CASSSRQGKAYEQYF. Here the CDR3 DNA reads TGTGCCAGCAGCTCGAGACAGGGGAAAGCCTACGAGCAGTACTTC.

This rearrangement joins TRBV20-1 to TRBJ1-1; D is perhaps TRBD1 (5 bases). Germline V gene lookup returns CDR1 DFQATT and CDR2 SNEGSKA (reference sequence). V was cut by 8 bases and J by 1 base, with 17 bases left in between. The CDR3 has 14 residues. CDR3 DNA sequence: TGCAGTACTTACCAAGGTGGGACGAACACTGAAGCTTTCTTT. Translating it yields CSTYQGGTNTEAFF.

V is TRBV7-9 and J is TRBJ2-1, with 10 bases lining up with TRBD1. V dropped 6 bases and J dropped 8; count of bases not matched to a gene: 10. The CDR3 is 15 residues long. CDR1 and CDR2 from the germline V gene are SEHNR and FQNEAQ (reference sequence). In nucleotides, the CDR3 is TGTGCCAGCAGGACCCCGGGACAGGGGTTGTATGAGCAGTTCTTC. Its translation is CASRTPGQGLYEQFF.

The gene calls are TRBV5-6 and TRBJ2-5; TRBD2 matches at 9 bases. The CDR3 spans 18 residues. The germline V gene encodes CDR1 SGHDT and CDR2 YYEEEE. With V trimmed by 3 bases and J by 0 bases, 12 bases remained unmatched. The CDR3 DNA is TGTGCCAGCAGCTCCCACCTCGGACTAGCGACAGACCAAGAGACCCAGTACTTC. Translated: CASSSHLGLATDQETQYF.

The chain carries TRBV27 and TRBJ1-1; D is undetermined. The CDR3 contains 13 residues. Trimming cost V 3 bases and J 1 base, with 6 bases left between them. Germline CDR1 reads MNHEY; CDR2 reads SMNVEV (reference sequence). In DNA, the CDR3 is TGTGCCAGCAGTTTTGGTCCGAACACTGAAGCTTTCTTT. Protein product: CASSFGPNTEAFF.

The CDR3 DNA reads as TGTGCCAGCACGGGACGTACTACGGGCACCGGGGAGCTGTTTTTT. It specifies CASTGRTTGTGELFF. The rearrangement joins TRBV6-5 to TRBJ2-2, with D perhaps TRBD1 or TRBD2 (5 bases each). Germline V lookup: CDR1 MNHEY, CDR2 SVGAGI. This CDR3 is 15 amino acids long. V was shortened by 7 bases and J by 4 bases, with 16 bases between the two germline ends.

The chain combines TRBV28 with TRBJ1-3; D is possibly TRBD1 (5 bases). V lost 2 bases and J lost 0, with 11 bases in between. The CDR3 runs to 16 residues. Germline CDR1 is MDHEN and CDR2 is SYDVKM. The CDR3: CASSLPREFSGNTIYF. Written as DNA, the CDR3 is TGTGCCAGCAGTTTACCCAGGGAATTCTCTGGAAACACCATATATTTT.

The CDR3 loop is CATSRERWSIGELFF. Written as DNA, the CDR3 is TGTGCCACCAGCAGAGAACGATGGTCTATAGGGGAGCTGTTTTTT. The chain links TRBV15 to TRBJ2-2; D is uncertain. Trimming left V 0 bases short and J 8 bases short, with 13 bases between. The CDR3 is 15 amino acids. Germline V lookup: CDR1 LNHNV, CDR2 YYDKDF (reference sequence).

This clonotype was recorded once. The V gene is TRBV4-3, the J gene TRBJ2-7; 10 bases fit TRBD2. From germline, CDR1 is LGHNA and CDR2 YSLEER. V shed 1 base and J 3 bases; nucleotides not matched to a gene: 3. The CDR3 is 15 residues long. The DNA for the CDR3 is TGCGCCAGCAGCCAAGGGACTAGCGGCTTCTACGAGCAGTACTTC. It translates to CASSQGTSGFYEQYF.

The DNA for the CDR3 is TGTGCCAGCAGTGAACTGAGACTAGCGGGAGGGCCGGGAGATGAGCAGTTCTTC. It codes for CASSELRLAGGPGDEQFF. The J gene is TRBJ2-1, the V gene TRBV25-1; the match to TRBD2 covers 14 bases. The germline CDR1 and CDR2 sequences are MGHDK and SYGVNS. There are 18 residues in the CDR3. Trimming removed 2 bases from V and 8 bases from J; junction bases left unmatched: 11.

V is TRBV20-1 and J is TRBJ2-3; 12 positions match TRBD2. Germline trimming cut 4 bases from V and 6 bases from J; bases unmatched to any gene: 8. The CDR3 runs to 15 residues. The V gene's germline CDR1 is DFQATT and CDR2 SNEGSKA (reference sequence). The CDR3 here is CSATGLAGLFDTQYF. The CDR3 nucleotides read TGCAGTGCTACAGGACTAGCGGGATTGTTCGATACGCAGTATTTT.

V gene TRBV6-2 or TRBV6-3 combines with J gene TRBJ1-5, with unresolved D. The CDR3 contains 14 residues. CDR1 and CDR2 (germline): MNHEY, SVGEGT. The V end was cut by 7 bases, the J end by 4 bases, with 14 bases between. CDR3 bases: TGTGCCAGCAAGTTCCCCGACGCTAATCAGCCCCAGCATTTT. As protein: CASKFPDANQPQHF.